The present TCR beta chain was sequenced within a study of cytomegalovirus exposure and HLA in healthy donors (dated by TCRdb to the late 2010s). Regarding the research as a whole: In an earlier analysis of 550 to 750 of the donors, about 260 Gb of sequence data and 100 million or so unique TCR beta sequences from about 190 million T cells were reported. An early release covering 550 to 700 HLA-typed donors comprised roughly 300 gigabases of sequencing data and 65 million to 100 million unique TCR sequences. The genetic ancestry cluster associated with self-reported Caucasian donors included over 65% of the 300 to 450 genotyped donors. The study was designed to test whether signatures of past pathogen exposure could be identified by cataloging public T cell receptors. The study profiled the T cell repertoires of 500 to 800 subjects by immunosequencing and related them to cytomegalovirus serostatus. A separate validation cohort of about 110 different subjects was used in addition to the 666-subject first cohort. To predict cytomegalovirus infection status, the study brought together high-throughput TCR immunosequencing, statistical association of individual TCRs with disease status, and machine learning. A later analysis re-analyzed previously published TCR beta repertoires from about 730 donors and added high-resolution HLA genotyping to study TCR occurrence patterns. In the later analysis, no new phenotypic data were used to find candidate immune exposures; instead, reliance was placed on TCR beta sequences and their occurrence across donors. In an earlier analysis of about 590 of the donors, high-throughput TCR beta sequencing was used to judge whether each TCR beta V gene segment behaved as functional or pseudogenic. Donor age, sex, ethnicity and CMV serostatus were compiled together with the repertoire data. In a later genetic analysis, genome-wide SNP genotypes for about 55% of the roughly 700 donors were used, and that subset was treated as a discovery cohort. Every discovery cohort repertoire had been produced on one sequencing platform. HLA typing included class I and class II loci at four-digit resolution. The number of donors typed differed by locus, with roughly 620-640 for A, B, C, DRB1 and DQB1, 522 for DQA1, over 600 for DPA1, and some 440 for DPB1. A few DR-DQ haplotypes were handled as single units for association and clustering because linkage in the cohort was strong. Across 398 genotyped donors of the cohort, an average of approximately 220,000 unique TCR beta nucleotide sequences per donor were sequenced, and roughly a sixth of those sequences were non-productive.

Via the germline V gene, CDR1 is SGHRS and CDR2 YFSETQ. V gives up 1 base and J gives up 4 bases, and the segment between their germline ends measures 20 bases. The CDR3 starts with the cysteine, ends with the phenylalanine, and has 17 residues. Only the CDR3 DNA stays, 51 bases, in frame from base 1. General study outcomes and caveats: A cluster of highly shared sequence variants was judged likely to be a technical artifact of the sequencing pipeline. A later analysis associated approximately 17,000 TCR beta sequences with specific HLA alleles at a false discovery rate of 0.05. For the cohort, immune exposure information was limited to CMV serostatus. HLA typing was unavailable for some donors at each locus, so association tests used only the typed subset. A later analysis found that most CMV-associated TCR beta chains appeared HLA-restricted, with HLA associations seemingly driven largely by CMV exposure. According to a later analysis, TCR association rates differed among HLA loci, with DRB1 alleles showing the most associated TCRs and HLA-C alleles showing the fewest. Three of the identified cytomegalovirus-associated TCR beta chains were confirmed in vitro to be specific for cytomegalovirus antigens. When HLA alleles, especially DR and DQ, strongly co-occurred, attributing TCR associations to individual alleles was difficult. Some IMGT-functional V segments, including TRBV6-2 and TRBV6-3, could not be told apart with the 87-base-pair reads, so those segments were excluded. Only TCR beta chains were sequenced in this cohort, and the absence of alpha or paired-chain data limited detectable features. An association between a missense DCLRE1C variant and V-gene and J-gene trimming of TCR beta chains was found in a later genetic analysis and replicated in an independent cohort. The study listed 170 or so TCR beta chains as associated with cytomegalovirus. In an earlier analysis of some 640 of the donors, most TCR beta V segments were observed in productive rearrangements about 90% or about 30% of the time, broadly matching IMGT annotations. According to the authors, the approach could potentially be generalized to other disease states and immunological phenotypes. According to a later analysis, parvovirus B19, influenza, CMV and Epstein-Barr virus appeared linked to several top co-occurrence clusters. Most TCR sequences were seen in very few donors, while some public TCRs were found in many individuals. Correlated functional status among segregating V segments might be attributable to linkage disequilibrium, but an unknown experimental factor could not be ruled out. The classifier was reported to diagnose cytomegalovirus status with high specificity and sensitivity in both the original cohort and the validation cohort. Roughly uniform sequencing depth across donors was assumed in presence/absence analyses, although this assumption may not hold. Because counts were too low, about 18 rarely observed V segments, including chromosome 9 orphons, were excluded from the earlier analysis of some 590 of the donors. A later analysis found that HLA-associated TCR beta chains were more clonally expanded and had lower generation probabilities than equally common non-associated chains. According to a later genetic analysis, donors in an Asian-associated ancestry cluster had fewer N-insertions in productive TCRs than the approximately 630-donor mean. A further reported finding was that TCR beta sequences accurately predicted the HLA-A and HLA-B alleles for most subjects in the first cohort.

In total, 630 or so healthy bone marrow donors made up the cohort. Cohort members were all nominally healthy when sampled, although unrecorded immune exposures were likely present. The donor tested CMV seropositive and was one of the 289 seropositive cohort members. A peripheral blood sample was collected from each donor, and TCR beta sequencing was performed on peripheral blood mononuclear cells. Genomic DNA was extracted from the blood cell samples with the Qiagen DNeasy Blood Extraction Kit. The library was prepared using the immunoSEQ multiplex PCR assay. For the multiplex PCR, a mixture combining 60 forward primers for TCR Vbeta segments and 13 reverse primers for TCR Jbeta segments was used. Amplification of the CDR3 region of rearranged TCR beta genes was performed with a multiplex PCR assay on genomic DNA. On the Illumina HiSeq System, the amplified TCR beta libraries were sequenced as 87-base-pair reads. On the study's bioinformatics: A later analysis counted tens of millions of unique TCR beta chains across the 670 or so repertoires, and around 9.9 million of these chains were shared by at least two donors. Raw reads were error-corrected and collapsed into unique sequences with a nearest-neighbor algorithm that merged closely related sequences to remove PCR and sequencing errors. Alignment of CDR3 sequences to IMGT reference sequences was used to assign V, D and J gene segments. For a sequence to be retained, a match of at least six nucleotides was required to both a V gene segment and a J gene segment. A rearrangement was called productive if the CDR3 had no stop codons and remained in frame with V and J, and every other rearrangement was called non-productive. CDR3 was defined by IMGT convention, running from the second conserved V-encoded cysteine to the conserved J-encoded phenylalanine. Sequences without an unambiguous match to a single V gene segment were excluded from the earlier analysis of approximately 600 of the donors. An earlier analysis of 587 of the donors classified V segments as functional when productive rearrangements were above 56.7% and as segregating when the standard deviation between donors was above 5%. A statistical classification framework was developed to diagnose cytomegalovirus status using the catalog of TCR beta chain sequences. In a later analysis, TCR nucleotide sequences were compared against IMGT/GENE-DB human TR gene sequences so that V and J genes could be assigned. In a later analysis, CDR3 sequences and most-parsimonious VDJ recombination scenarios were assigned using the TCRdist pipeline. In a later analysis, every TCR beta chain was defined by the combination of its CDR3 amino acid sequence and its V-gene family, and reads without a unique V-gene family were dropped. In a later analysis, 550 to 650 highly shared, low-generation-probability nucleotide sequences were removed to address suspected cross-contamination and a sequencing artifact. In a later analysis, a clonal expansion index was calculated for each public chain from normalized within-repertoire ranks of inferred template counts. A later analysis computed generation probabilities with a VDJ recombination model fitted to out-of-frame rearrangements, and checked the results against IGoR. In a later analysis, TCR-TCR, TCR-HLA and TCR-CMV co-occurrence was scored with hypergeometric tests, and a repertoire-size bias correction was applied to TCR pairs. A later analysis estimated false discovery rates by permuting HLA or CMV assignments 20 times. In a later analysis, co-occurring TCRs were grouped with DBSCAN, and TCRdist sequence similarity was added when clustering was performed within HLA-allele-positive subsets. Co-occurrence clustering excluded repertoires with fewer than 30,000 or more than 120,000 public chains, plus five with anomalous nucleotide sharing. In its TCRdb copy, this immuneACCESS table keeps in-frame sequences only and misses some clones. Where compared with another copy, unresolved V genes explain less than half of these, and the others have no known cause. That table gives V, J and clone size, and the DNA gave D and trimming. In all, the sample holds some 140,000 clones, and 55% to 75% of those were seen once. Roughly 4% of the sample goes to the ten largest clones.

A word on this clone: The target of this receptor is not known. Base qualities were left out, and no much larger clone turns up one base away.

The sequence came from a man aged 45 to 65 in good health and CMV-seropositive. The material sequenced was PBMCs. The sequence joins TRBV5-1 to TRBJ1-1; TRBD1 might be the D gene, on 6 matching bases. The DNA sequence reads TGCGCCAGCAGCTTGCTGGGCAGGGGATGGGCCGGCACTGAAGCTTTCTTT. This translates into CASSLLGRGWAGTEAFF.